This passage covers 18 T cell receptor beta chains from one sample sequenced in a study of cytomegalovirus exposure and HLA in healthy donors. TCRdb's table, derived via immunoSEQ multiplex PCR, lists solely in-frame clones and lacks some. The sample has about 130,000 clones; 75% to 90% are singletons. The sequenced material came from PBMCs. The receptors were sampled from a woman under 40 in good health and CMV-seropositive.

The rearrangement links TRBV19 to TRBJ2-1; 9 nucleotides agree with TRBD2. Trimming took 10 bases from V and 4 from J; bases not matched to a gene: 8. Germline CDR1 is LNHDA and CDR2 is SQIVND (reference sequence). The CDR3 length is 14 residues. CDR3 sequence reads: CATSGLATYNEQFF. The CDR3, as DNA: TGTGCCACCTCAGGACTAGCGACATACAATGAGCAGTTCTTC.

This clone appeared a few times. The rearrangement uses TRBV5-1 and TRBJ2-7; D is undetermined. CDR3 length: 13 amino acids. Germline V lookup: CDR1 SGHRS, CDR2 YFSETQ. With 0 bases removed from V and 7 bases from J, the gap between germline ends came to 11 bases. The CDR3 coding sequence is TGCGCCAGCAGCTTGGGGCCCAATTGGGAGCAGTACTTC. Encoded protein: CASSLGPNWEQYF.

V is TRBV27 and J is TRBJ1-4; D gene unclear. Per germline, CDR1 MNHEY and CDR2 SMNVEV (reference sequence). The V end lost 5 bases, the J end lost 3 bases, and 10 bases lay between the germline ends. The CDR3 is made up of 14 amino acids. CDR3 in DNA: TGTGCCAGCAGTATTTTTGGGCCTAATGAAAAACTGTTTTTT. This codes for CASSIFGPNEKLFF.

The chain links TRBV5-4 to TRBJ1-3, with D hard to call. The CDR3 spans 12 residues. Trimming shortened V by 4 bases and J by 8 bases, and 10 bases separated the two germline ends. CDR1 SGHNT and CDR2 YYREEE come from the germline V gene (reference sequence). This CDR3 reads CASSPEGDTIYF. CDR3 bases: TGTGCCAGCAGCCCGGAGGGAGACACCATATATTTT.

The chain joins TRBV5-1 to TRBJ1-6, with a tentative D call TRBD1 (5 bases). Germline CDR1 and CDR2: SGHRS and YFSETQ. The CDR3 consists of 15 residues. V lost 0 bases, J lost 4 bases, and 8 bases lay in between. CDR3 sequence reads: CASSLATGYNSPLHF. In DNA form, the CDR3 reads TGCGCCAGCAGCTTGGCCACAGGTTATAATTCACCCCTCCACTTT.

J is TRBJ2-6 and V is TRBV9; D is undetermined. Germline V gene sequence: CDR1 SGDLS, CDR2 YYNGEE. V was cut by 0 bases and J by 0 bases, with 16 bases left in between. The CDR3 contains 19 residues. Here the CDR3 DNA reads TGTGCCAGCAGCGTAGTTGACATCCCACCCCCCTCTGGGGCCAACGTCCTGACTTTC. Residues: CASSVVDIPPPSGANVLTF.

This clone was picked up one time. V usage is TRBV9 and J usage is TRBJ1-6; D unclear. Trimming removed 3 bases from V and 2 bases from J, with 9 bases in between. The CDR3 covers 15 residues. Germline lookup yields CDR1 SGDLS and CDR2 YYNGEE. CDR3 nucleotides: TGTGCCAGCAGCGCGATCGGGGCCTATAATTCACCCCTCCACTTT. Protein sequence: CASSAIGAYNSPLHF. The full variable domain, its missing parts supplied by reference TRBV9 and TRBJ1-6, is DSGVTQTPKHLITATGQRVTLRCSPRSGDLSVYWYQQSLDQGLQFLIQYYNGEERAKGNILERFSAQQFPDLHSELNLSSLELGDSALYFCASSAIGAYNSPLHFGNGTRLTVT.

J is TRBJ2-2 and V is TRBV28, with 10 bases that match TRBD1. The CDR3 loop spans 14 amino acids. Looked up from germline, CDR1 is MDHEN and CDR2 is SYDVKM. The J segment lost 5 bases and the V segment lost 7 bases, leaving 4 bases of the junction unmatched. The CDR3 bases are TGTGCCAGCACTCCGGGACAGGGGACCGGGGAGCTGTTTTTT. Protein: CASTPGQGTGELFF.

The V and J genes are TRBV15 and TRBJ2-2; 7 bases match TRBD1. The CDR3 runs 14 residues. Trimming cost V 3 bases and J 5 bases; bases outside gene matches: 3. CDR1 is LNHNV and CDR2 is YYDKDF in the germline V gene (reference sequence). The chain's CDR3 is CATSRATGTGELFF. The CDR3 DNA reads TGTGCCACCAGCAGGGCGACAGGGACCGGGGAGCTGTTTTTT.

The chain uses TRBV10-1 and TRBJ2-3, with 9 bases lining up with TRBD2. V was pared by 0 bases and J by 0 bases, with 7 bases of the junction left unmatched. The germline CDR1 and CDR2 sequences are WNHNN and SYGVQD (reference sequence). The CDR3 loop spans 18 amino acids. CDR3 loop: CASSESSLAGTSTDTQYF. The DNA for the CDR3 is TGCGCCAGCAGTGAGTCTTCCCTAGCGGGGACTAGCACAGATACGCAGTATTTT.

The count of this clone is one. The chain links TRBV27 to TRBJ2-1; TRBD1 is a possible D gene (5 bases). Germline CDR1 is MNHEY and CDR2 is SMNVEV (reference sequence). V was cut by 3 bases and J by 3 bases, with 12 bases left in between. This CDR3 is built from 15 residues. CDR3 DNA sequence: TGTGCCAGCAGTTTCGAGCAGGGCCTCTACAATGAGCAGTTCTTC. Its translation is CASSFEQGLYNEQFF.

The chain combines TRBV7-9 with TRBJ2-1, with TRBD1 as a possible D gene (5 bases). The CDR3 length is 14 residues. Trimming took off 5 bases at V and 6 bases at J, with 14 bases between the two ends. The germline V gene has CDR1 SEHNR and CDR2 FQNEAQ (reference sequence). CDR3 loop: CASSATVPGNEQFF. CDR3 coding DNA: TGTGCCAGCAGCGCGACAGTACCGGGCAATGAGCAGTTCTTC.

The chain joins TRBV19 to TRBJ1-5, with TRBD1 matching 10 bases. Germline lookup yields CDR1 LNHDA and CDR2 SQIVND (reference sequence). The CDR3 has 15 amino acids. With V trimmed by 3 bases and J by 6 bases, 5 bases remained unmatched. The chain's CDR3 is CASSIPDRGPQPQHF. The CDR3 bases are TGTGCCAGTAGTATCCCCGACAGGGGGCCTCAGCCCCAGCATTTT.

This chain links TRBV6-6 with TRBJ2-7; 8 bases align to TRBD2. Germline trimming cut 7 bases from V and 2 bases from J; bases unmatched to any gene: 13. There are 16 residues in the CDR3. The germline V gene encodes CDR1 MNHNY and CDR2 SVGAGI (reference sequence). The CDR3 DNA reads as TGTGCCAGCATCGCCCGGGGGGGGATTACTACCTACGAGCAGTACTTC. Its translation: CASIARGGITTYEQYF.

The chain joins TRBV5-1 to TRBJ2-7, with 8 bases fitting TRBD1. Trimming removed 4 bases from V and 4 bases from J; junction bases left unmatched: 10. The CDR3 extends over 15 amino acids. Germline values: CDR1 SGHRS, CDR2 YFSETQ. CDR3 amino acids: CASSRSGQAAYEQYF. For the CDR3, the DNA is TGCGCCAGCAGCCGGTCGGGACAGGCGGCTTACGAGCAGTACTTC.

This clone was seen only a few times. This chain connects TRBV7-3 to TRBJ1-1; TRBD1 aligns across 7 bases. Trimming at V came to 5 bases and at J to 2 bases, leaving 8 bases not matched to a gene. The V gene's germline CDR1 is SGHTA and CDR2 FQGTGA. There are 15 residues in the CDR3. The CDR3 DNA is TGTGCCAGCAGCCTAAAGTGGACAGGTAACACTGAAGCTTTCTTT. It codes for CASSLKWTGNTEAFF.

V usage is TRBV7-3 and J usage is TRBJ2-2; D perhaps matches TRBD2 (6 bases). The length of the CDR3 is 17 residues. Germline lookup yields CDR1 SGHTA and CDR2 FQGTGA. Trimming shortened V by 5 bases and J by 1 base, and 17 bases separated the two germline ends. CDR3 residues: CASSPYGGTVNTGELFF. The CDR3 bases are TGTGCCAGCAGCCCCTATGGAGGGACGGTGAACACCGGGGAGCTGTTTTTT. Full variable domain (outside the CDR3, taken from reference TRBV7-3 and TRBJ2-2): GAGVSQTPSNKVTEKGKYVELRCDPISGHTALYWYRQSLGQGPEFLIYFQGTGAADDSGLPNDRFFAVRPEGSVSTLKIQRTERGDSAVYLCASSPYGGTVNTGELFFGEGSRLTVL.

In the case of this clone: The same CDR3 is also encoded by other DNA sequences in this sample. Here the CDR3 DNA reads TGTGCCAGCAGTGCTGGGGGCGGCTACACCTTC. The encoded protein is CASSAGGGYTF. This sequence joins TRBV6-1 and TRBJ1-2, with a possible D match to TRBD1 (6 bases). Per the germline V gene, CDR1 is MNHNS and CDR2 is SASEGT. This CDR3 is built from 11 residues. Trimming removed 4 bases from V and 8 bases from J, with 8 bases in between.